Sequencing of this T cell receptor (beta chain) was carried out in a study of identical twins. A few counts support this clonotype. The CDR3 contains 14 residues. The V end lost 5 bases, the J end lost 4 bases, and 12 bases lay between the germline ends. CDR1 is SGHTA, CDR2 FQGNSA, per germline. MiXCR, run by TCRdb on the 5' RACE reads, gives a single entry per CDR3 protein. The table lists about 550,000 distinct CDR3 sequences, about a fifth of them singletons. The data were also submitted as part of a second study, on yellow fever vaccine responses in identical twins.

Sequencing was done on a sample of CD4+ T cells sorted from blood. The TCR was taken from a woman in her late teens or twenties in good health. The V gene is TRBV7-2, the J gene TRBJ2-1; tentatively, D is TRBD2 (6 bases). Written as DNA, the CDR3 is TGTGCCAGCAGCGGCGGGGTCGAGTACAATGAGCAGTTCTTC. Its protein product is CASSGGVEYNEQFF. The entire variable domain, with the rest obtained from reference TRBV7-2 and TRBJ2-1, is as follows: GAGVSQSPSNKVTEKGKDVELRCDPISGHTALYWYRQSLGQGLEFLIYFQGNSAPDKSGLPSDRFSAERTGGSVSTLTIQRTQQEDSAVYLCASSGGVEYNEQFFGPGTRLTVL.